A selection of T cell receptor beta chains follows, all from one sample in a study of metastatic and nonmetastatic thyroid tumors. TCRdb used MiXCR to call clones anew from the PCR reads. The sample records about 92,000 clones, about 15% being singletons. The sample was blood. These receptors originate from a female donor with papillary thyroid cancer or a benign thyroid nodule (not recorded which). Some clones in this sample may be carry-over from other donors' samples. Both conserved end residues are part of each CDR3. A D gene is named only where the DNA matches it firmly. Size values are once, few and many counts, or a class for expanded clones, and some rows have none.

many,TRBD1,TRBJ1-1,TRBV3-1,TGTGCCAGCAGCCAAGCGGACAGGGGGAACACTGAAGCTTTCTTT,CASSQADRGNTEAFF
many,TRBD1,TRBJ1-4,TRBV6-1,TGTGCCAGCCAAAAGGGGGGACAGGTGAATGAAAAACTGTTTTTT,CASQKGGQVNEKLFF
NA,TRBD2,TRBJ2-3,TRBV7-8,TGTGCCAGCAGTTCCCAACACCGACTAGCGGGGACAGATACGCAGTATTTT,CASSSQHRLAGTDTQYF
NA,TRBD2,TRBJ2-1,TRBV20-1,TGCAGTGCTAGGACCGTAGCGGGGATCTACAATGAGCAGTTCTTC,CSARTVAGIYNEQFF
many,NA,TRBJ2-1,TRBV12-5,TGTGCTAGTGGTTTGGGAATCGGTAATAATGAGCAGTTCTTC,CASGLGIGNNEQFF
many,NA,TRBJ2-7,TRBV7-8,TGTGCCAGCAGCTTAGGGGGCCCCTCCTACGAGCAGTACTTC,CASSLGGPSYEQYF
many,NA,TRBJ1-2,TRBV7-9,TGTGCCAGCAGCTACAGAGGCTCCTATGGCTACACCTTC,CASSYRGSYGYTF
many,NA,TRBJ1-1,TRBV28,TGTGCCAGCAGGTCGGTAGCGTGGGGGCGGAACACTGAAGCTTTCTTT,CASRSVAWGRNTEAFF
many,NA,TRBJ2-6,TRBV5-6,TGTGCCAGCAGCCCCGGGTCAGGTGGGGCCAACGTCCTGACTTTC,CASSPGSGGANVLTF
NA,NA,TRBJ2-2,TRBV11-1,TGTGCCAGCAGCCGCGCGGTTGGAGAGATAACGAACACCGGGGAGCTGTTTTTT,CASSRAVGEITNTGELFF
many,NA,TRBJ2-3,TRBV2,TGTGCCAGGGACACCTTCACAGTAGATACGCAGTATTTT,CARDTFTVDTQYF
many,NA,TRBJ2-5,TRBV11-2,TGTGCCAGCAGCTTAGCACAGGAACAAGAGACCCAGTACTTC,CASSLAQEQETQYF
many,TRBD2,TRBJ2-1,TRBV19,TGTGCCAGTAGTATGGTCGGACTAGCGGGGGGCAGCTCCTACAATGAGCAGTTCTTC,CASSMVGLAGGSSYNEQFF
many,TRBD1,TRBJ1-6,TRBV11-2,TGTGCCAGCAGTTATCCGGGACAGGCGACACCCCTCCACTTT,CASSYPGQATPLHF
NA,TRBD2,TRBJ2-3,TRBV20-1,TGCAGTGCCTATGGGACTATCGGGGTATCCTGGACAGATACGCAGTATTTT,CSAYGTIGVSWTDTQYF
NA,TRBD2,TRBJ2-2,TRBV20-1,TGCAGTGCTCTAAGCGGGGGGGGCACCGGGGAGCTGTTTTTT,CSALSGGGTGELFF
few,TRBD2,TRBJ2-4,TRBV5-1,TGCGCCAGCAGCTTGGCCGGCGGGGGGGCCGGAAACATTCAGTACTTC,CASSLAGGGAGNIQYF
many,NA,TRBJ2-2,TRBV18,TGTGCCAGCTCACCACAGCAGGGATCAGTCGGGGAGCTGTTTTTT,CASSPQQGSVGELFF
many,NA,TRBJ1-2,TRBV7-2,TGTGCCAGCAGCTTAGGAGGGGCAAACTATGGCTACACCTTC,CASSLGGANYGYTF
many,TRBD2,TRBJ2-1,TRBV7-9,TGTGCCAGCAGCTTAGGGCTAGCGGGGGACTTGGGTGAGCAGTTCTTC,CASSLGLAGDLGEQFF
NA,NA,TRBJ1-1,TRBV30,TGTGCCTGGAGTGTACGAGGGAAGGGGTCGAACACTGAAGCTTTCTTT,CAWSVRGKGSNTEAFF
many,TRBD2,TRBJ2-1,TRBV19,TGTGCCAGTAGTTTGGGGGGGTTGAGCTCCTACAATGAGCAGTTCTTC,CASSLGGLSSYNEQFF
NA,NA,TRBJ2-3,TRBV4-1,TGCGCCAGCAGCCAAAGCTGGGGTCAGGCAGATACGCAGTATTTT,CASSQSWGQADTQYF
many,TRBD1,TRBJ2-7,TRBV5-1,TGCGCCAGCAGCAAGGACAGGGCAGCCTACGAGCAGTACTTC,CASSKDRAAYEQYF
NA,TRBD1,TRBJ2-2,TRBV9,TGTGCCAGCAGCGTATCTCGGACAGGGGGTAACACCGGCGAGCTGTTTTTT,CASSVSRTGGNTGELFF
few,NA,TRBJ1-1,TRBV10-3,TGTGCCATCAGTGAGTCCTCGGGGCTATTGAACACTGAGGCTTTCTTT,CAISESSGLLNTEAFF
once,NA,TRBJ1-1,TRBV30,TGTGCCTGGAGTACAGAAGACACTGAAGCTTTCTTT,CAWSTEDTEAFF
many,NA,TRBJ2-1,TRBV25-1,TGTGCCAGCAGTGAATGGGAGGGGGATGAGCAGTTCTTC,CASSEWEGDEQFF
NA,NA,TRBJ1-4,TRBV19,TGTGCCAGTTCTGCGCGCGGAATTCGAAAGTTCACCGAGGAAAAACTGTTTTTT,CASSARGIRKFTEEKLFF
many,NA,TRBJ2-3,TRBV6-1,TGTGCCAGCAGTGGGAGCCTTCGTGCAGATACGCAGTATTTT,CASSGSLRADTQYF
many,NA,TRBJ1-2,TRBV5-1,TGCGCCAGCAGCTACGACAGACTTGTAGGGGGCTACACCTTC,CASSYDRLVGGYTF
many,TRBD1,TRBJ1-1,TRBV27,TGTGCCAGCAGCCCGACAGGGGAGACTGAAGCTTTCTTT,CASSPTGETEAFF
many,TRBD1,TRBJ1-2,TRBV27,TGTGCCAGCAGTTTAGGCAGGGGGCATACGGGCTACACCTTC,CASSLGRGHTGYTF
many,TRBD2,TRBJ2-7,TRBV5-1,TGCGCCAGCAGCCCCAGACTAGCGGGGTCCTACGAGCAGTACTTC,CASSPRLAGSYEQYF
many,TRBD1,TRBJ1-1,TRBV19,TGTGCCAGTAGGACAGGGATGGTCACTGAAGCTTTCTTT,CASRTGMVTEAFF
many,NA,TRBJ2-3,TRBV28,TGTGCCAGCAGTTCCTCCAGCACAGATACGCAGTATTTT,CASSSSSTDTQYF
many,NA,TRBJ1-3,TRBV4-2,TGTGCCAGCAGCCAAGAGGGTGGGGGCGGAAACACCATATATTTT,CASSQEGGGGNTIYF
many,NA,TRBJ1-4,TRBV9,TGTGCCAGCAGCGACCGTTCCGGGACCGAAAAACTGTTTTTT,CASSDRSGTEKLFF
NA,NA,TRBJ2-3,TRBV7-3,TGTGCCAGCAGCTTTGGCGGCGCTAGCACAGATACGCAGTATTTT,CASSFGGASTDTQYF
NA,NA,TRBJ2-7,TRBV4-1,TGCGCCAGCATCCCAAAGGGTAGCTACGAGCAGTACTTC,CASIPKGSYEQYF
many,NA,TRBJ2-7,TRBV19,TGTGCCAGTAGTATAGACCCCGCCTACGAGCAGTACTTC,CASSIDPAYEQYF
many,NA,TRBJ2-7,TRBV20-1,TGCAGTGCTAGCCCCTTCAACGAGCTCCCGTCCGAGCAGTACTTC,CSASPFNELPSEQYF
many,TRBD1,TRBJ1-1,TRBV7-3,TGTGCCAGCAGCTCGACAGGGGAGGGCACTGAAGCTTTCTTT,CASSSTGEGTEAFF
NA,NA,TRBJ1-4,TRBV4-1,TGCGCCAGCAGCCAAGTTGTCTCAAATGAAAAACTGTTTTTT,CASSQVVSNEKLFF
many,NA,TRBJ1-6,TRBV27,TGTGCCAGCAGTTTAAACAGGGAGTATGCACCCCTCCACTTT,CASSLNREYAPLHF
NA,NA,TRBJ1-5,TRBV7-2,TGTGCCAGTAGCTTAAGGGCGGTTTCAAATCAGCCGCAGCATTTT,CASSLRAVSNQPQHF
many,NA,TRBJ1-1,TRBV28,TGTGCCAGCACCCGGACAGACCTGAACACTGAAGCTTTCTTT,CASTRTDLNTEAFF
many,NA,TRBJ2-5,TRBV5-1,TGCGCCAGCAGCTTGGGAGGACCCGAGACCCAGTACTTC,CASSLGGPETQYF
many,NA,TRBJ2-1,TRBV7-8,TGTGCCAGCAGCTTCTACAGGGAGAATGAGCAGTTCTTC,CASSFYRENEQFF
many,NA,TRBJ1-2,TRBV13,TGTGCCAGCAGCCAAGGGACGGGTGCCTATGGCTACACCTTC,CASSQGTGAYGYTF
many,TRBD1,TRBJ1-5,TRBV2,TGTGCCAGCCAAAGGGGTACAGGGGACAATCAGCCCCAGCATTTT,CASQRGTGDNQPQHF
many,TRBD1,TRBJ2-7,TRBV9,TGTGCCAGCAGCGTAGGACAGGGGGCCTACGAGCAGTACTTC,CASSVGQGAYEQYF
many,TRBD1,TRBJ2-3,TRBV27,TGTGCCACCAGGGGGTGGGCGGTTAGCACAGATACGCAGTATTTT,CATRGWAVSTDTQYF
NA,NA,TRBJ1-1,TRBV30,TGTGCCTGGAGTGTCTGGGGATCCACTGAATCTTTCTTT,CAWSVWGSTESFF
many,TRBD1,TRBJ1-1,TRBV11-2,TGTGCCAGCAGCTTAGGGACAGGGCGCCTAGCCAACACTGAAGCTTTCTTT,CASSLGTGRLANTEAFF